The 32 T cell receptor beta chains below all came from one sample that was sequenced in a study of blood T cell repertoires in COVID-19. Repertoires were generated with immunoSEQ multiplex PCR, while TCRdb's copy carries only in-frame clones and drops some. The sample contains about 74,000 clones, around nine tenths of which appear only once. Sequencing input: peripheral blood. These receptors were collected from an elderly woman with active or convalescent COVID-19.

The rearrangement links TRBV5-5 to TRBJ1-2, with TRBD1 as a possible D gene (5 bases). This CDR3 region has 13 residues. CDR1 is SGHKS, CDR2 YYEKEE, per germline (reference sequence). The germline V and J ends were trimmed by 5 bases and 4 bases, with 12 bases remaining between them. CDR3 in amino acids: CASRDPGGYGYTF. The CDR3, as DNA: TGTGCCAGCAGAGACCCGGGGGGCTATGGCTACACCTTC.

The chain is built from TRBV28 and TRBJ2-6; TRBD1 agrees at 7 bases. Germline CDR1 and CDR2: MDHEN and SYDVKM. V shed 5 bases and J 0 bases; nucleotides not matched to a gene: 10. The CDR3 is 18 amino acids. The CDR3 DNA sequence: TGTGCCAGCAGTAATAGGGACAGAGATTACTCTGGGGCCAACGTCCTGACTTTC. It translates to CASSNRDRDYSGANVLTF.

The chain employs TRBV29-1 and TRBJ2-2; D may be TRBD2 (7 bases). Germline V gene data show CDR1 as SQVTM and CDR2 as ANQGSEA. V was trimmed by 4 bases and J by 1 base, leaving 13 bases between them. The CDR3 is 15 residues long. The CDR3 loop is CSVVGGPLNTGELFF. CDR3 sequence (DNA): TGCAGCGTTGTCGGGGGGCCACTGAACACCGGGGAGCTGTTTTTT.

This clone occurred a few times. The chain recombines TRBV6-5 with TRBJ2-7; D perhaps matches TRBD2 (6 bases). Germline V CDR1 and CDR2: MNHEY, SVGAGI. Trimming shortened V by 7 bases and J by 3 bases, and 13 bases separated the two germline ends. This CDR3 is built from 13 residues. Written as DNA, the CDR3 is TGTGCCAGCACAAAGGGACTCTACTACGAGCAGTACTTC. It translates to CASTKGLYYEQYF.

CDR3 sequence reads: CASSLTGGAENTIYF. In nucleotides, the CDR3 is TGCGCCAGCAGCCTGACTGGGGGCGCGGAAAACACCATATATTTT. V is TRBV4-1 and J is TRBJ1-3, with D perhaps TRBD1 (6 bases). The CDR3 runs to 15 residues. Per germline, CDR1 MGHRA and CDR2 YSYEKL. V shed 4 bases and J shed 6 bases, with 16 bases lying between them.

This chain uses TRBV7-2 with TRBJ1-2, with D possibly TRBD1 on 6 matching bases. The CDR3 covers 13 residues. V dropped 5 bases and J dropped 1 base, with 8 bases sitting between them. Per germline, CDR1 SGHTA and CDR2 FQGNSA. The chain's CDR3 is CASSPDSNYGYTF. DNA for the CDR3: TGTGCCAGCAGCCCGGACAGTAACTATGGCTACACCTTC.

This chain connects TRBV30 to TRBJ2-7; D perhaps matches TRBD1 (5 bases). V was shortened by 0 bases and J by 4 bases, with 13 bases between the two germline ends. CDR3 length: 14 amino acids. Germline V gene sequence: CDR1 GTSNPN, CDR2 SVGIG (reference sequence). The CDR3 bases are TGTGCCTGGAGTGTTGGACAACAATGGTACGAGCAGTACTTC. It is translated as CAWSVGQQWYEQYF.

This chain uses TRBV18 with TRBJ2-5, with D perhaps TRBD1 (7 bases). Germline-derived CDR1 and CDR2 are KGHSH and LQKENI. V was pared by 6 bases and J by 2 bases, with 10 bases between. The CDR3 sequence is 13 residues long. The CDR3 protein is CASSGGQQETQYF. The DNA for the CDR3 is TGTGCCAGCTCGGGGGGACAGCAAGAGACCCAGTACTTC.

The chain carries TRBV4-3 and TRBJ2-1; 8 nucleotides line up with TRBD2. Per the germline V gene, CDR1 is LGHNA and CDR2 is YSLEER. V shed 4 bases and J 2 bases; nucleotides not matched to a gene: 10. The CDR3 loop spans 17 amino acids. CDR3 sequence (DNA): TGCGCCAGCAGCCTCTCCGCGGGGCGGGGGGCCTACAATGAGCAGTTCTTC. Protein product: CASSLSAGRGAYNEQFF.

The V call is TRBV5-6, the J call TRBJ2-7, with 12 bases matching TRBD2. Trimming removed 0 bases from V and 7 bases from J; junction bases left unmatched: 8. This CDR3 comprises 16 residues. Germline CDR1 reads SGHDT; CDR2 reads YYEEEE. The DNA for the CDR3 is TGTGCCAGCAGCTTGGTCTTACTAGCGGGGGGCGCAGAGCAGTACTTC. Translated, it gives CASSLVLLAGGAEQYF.

The CDR3 DNA reads TGTGCCAGCAGTCGTACAGAGGGAAACATTCAGTACTTC. Protein sequence: CASSRTEGNIQYF. The rearrangement links TRBV6-5 to TRBJ2-4, with D possibly matching TRBD2 (5 bases). The V and J ends lost 5 bases and 6 bases respectively, with 11 bases between them. Per germline, CDR1 MNHEY and CDR2 SVGAGI. The CDR3 totals 13 residues.

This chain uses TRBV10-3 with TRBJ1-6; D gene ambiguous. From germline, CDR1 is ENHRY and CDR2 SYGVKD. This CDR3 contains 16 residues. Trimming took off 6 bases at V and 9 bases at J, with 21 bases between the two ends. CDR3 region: CAIRDETLGFGSPLHF. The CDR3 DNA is TGTGCCATCAGAGACGAAACACTAGGTTTCGGTTCACCCCTCCACTTT.

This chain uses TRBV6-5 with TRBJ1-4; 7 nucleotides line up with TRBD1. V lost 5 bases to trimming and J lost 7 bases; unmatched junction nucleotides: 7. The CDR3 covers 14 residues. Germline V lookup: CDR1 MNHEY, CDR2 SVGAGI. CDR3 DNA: TGTGCCAGCAGTCCCCGACAGGGTGGTGAAAAACTGTTTTTT. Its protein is CASSPRQGGEKLFF.

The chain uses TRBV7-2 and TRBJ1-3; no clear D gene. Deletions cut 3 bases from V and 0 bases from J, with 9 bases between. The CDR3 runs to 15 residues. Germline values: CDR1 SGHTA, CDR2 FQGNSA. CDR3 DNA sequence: TGTGCCAGCAGCTTCGTGCGGGTCTCTGGAAACACCATATATTTT. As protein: CASSFVRVSGNTIYF.

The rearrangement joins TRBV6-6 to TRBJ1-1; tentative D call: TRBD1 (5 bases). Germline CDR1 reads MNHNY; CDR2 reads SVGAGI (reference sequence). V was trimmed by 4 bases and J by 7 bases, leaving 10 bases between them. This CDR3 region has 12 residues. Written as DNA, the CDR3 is TGTGCCAGCAGTTCTCCGGGGGTTGAAGCTTTCTTT. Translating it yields CASSSPGVEAFF.

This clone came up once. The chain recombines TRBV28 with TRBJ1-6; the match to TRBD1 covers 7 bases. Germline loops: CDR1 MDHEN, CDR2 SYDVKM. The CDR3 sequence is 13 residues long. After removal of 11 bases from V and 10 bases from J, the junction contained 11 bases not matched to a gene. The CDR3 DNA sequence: TGTGCCTCGTACAGGGGAGTAGGGTCACCCCTCCACTTT. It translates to CASYRGVGSPLHF.

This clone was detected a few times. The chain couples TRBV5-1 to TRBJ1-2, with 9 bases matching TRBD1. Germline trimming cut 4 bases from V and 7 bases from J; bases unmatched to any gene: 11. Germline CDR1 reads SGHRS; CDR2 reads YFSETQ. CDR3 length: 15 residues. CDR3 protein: CASSPWTGVVRGYTF. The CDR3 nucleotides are TGCGCCAGCAGCCCCTGGACAGGGGTGGTTCGTGGCTACACCTTC.

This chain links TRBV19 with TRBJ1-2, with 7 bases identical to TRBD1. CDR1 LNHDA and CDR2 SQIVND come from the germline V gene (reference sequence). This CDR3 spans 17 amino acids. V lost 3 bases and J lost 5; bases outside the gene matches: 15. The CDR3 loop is CASSISFRQGYPYGYTF. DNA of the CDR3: TGTGCCAGTAGTATTAGTTTTCGACAGGGTTACCCTTATGGCTACACCTTC. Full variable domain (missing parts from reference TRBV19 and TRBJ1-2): DGGITQSPKYLFRKEGQNVTLSCEQNLNHDAMYWYRQDPGQGLRLIYYSQIVNDFQKGDIAEGYSVSREKKESFPLTVTSAQKNPTAFYLCASSISFRQGYPYGYTFGSGTRLTVV.

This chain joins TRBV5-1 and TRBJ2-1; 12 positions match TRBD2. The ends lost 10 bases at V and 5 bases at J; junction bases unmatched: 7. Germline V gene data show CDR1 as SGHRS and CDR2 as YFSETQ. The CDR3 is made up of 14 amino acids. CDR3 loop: CASGLAGSDNEQFF. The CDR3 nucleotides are TGCGCCTCTGGACTAGCGGGGTCCGACAATGAGCAGTTCTTC.

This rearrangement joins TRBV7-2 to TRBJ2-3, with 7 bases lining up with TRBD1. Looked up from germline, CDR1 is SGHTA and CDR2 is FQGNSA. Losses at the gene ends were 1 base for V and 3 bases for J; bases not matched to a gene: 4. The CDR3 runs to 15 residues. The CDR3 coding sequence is TGTGCCAGCAGCTTAGACAACAGGGGTACAGATACGCAGTATTTT. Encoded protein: CASSLDNRGTDTQYF.

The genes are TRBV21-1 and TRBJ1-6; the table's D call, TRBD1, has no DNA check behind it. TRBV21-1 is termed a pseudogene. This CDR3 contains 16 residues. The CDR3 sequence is CASSPRGKGARSPLHF. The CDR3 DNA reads TGTGCCAGCAGCCCCAGGGGTAAGGGGGCTAGATCACCCCTCCACTTT.

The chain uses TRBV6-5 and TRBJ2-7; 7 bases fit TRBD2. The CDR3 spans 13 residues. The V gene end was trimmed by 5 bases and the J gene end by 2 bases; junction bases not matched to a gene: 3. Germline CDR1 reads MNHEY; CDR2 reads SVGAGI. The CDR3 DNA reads TGTGCCAGCAGTCCCGGGACTACCTACGAGCAGTACTTC. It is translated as CASSPGTTYEQYF.

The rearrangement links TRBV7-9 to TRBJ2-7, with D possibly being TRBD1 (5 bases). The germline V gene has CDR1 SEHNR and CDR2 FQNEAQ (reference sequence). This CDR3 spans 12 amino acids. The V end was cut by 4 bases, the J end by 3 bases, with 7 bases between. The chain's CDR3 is CASSSTGYEQYF. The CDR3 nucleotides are TGTGCCAGCAGCTCTACAGGCTACGAGCAGTACTTC.

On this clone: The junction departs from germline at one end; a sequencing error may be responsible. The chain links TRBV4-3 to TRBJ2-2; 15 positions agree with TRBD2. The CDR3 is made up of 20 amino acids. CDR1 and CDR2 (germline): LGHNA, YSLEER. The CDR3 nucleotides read TGCGCCCGCAGCCACGACCGGACTAGCGGGGGGGCGCGTGGCACCGGGGAGCTGTTTTTT. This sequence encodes CARSHDRTSGGARGTGELFF.

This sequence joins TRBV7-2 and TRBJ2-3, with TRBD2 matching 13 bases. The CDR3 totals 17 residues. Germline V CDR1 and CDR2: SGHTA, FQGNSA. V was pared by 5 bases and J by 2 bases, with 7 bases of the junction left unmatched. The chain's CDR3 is CASSRRTSGGFTDTQYF. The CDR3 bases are TGTGCCAGCAGCCGGCGGACTAGCGGGGGATTCACAGATACGCAGTATTTT.

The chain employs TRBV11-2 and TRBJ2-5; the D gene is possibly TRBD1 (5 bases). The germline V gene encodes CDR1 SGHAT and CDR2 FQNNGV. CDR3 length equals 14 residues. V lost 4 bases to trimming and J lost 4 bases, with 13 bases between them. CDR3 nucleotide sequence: TGTGCCAGCAGCTCGCTCGTGGGGCTAGAGACCCAGTACTTC. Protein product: CASSSLVGLETQYF.

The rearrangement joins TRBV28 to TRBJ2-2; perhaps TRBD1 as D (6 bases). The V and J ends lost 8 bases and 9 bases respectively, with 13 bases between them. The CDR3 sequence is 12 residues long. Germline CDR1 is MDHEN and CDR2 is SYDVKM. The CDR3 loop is CASLRGNRELFF. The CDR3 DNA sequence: TGTGCCAGCCTGAGGGGGAACCGGGAGCTGTTTTTT.

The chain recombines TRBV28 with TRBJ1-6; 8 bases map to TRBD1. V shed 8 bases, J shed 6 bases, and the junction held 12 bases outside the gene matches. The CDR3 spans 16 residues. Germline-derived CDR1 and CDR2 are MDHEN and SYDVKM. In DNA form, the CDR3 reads TGTGCCAGCCTGCCCGGGACAGGAACCTCTAATTCACCCCTCCACTTT. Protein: CASLPGTGTSNSPLHF.

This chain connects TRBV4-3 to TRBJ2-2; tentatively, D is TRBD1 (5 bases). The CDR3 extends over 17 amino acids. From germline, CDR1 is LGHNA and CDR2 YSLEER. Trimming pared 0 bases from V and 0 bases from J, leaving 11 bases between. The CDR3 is CASSQDPQGANTGELFF. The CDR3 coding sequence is TGCGCCAGCAGCCAAGATCCGCAGGGCGCGAACACCGGGGAGCTGTTTTTT.

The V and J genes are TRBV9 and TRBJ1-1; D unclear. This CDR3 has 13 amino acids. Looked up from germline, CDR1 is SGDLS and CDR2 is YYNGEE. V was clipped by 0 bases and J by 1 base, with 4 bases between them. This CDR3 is CASSVARNTEAFF. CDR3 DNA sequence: TGTGCCAGCAGCGTAGCCAGGAACACTGAAGCTTTCTTT.

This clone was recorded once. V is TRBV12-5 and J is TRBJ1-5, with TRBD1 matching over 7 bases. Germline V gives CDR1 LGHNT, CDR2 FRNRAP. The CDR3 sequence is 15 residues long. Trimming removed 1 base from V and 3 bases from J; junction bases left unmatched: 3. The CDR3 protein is CASGLGQGANQPQHF. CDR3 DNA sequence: TGTGCTAGTGGTTTGGGACAGGGTGCCAATCAGCCCCAGCATTTT.

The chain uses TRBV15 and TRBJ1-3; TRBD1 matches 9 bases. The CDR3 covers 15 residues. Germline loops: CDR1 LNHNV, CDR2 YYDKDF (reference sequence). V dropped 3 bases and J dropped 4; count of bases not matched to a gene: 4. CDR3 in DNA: TGTGCCACCAGCAGGGACAGGGGCTCAGGAAACACCATATATTTT. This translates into CATSRDRGSGNTIYF.